This T cell receptor beta chain came from a study of cytomegalovirus exposure and HLA in healthy donors. This CDR3 is built from 15 residues. Germline loops: CDR1 SGHRS, CDR2 YFSETQ. The ends lost 3 bases at V and 5 bases at J; junction bases unmatched: 5. The study ran its PCR with 60 Vbeta and 13 Jbeta primers. Generated by immunoSEQ multiplex PCR, the TCRdb table keeps only in-frame clones and is missing some. This sample has fewer than 95,000 clones, with under 80% found just once. The clonotype comes from a woman in her 30s in good health and CMV-seronegative. Sequencing was carried out using PBMCs. The chain uses TRBV5-1 and TRBJ2-7, with 13 bases aligning to TRBD2. The CDR3 loop is CASSSRLAGGHEQYF. The CDR3 bases are TGCGCCAGCAGCTCTCGACTAGCGGGGGGTCACGAGCAGTACTTC.